This T cell receptor beta chain was sequenced in a study of blood T cell repertoires in COVID-19. TCRdb's copy holds only in-frame clones and misses some; the assay was immunoSEQ multiplex PCR. The sample contains a few hundred thousand clones, around 90% of which appear only once. J lost 2 bases, V lost 5 bases, and 8 bases had no gene match. The V gene's germline CDR1 is MDHEN and CDR2 SYDVKM. This CDR3 has 15 residues. The sequence derives from a woman in her late teens or twenties with acute COVID-19. The V call is TRBV28, the J call TRBJ2-5, with 7 nucleotides matching TRBD2. The material sequenced was PBMCs or T cells enriched from blood (not recorded which). This CDR3 is CASSPAGEGQETQYF. As DNA, the CDR3 is TGTGCCAGCAGTCCCGCCGGGGAGGGACAAGAGACCCAGTACTTC.